This T cell receptor (beta chain) derives from a study of naive and memory T cell subsets. Both TRBC1 and TRBC2 were covered by a beta constant-region primer of two equimolar oligonucleotides. A 12-nucleotide UMI and the SP2 primer were added to the cDNA 3' end by oligonucleotide ligation. TCRdb reanalysed the UMI-ligation and nested PCR reads using MiXCR and keeps one entry per CDR3 protein. Of over 75,000 distinct CDR3 sequences detected, roughly 14% appear once; the ten largest clones hold around 0.9%. The CDR3 has 17 residues. Germline CDR1 is LGHNA and CDR2 is YNFKEQ. The V gene lost 4 bases and the J gene lost 1 base, with 18 bases spanning the gap. In its sample, this clonotype ranks as medium-sized. Four subsets defined by CD45RA and CD27 were sorted after CD3, CD4, CD8 and live/dead staining.

This rearrangement joins TRBV4-2 to TRBJ2-3; D possibly corresponds to TRBD2 (6 bases). The receptor's source is a human donor in good health. Sequencing was done on a sample of central memory CD4+ T cells from blood. This chain's CDR3 is CASSPVSTGVGTDTQYF. The DNA of the CDR3 is TGTGCCAGCAGCCCCGTATCGACGGGAGTGGGCACAGATACGCAGTATTTT.